This T cell receptor (beta chain) was captured by sequencing in a study of shared clonotypes between healthy human individuals (dated by TCRdb to about 2020). In terms of the full investigation: The cohort included three men and two women between 18 and 49 years of age. For each donor, CD4 naive and CD4 memory were each run on three plates, CD8 naive on two plates, and CD8 memory on one plate. To estimate repertoire size and how much clonotypes are shared between individuals, the study performed deep sequencing of blood TCR repertoires from five healthy adults. To increase sequencing depth and limit assay-specific biases, different laboratories used diverse techniques to prepare libraries and sequence TCR repertoires. Per donor, leukapheresis produced somewhere between about 0.94 and 9 billion PBMCs.

Turning to this clone: Its antigen is unknown. Base qualities were left out, and no much larger clone turns up one base away.

Overall study outcomes, separate from this receptor: Across a few donors, roughly 5.1% of naive CD4, 3.5% of naive CD8, around 2.1% of memory CD4, and approximately 0.42% of memory CD8 clonotypes were shared. Sampling was limited to blood, and TCR repertoires in tissue likely differ from TCR repertoires in blood. Naive subsets generally had larger estimated clonotype richness than memory subsets did. Incomplete sequencing was indicated by rarefaction of sorted-subset datasets, despite the large sequencing depth. Pairwise subsampling led to the expectation that sequencing depth would affect the degree of clonotype sharing among donors. Clonotypes shared by all four sorted-subset donors showed higher generation probabilities than non-shared clonotypes. The genetic and exposure-history diversity represented was limited by the small number of donors.

Using the deep immunoSEQ assay, TCR CDR3 regions were amplified from genomic DNA by multiplex PCR. Extracted genomic DNA from each cell subset was distributed evenly across all wells of several immunoSEQ 96-well plates, and each plate was treated as a replicate. Each replicate PCR for sorted subsets received about 210 ng genomic DNA, equal to about 30,000 T cell genomes. Purified libraries were measured with a Qubit 3.0 fluorometer, size-checked on a Bioanalyzer 2100, and measured again with the KAPA Library Quantification kit. A separate single-read 150-cycle Illumina NextSeq 550 flow cell was used to sequence each immunoSEQ 96-well plate. The paper's data handling went like this. Because only junctional sequences without quality scores were contained in the immunoSEQ output, filtering matching that applied to full-length reads could not be performed. Sequences were annotated with PyIR, a Python wrapper for IgBLAST v1.9, using IMGT germline references to assign V/J genes and CDR3. Reads were removed for weak V/J assignments (E-value above 1e-6), missing CDR3, stop codons, out-of-frame junctions, or ambiguous translated residues. A V3J clonotype was defined by an identical inferred V gene, J gene, and CDR3 amino acid sequence. Percentage overlap between repertoires was calculated by dividing the number of shared unique clonotypes by the size of the smaller repertoire. RTK rarefaction, the Chao1 estimator, and Recon v2.1 estimates of unobserved clonotypes were used to assess repertoire richness. Generation probabilities were computed with OLGA for all TCRbeta clonotypes obtained by the gDNA method from a handful of donors. TCRdb's version of the immuneACCESS table is confined to in-frame rearrangements and falls short of the full clone set. An unresolved V gene accounts for under half of the shortfall where checked; the remainder is of unknown origin. The V and J calls and clone size were taken over from that table, and D and trimming were inferred from the DNA. Within this sample are a few million clones, with roughly 92% of them counted one time only. In total, the top ten clones hold more than 0.12% of the sample.

The donors were healthy, HIV-negative adults who had no recently reported acute infections or vaccinations. Only Caucasian adults living in Nashville, Tennessee, USA were represented among the donors. CD4+ T cells were enriched by magnetic negative selection; naive cells were then positively selected on CD45RA, and the negative fraction formed the memory subset. Blood was obtained by leukapheresis, after which PBMCs were separated by Ficoll-Histopaque density gradient centrifugation and cryopreserved in liquid nitrogen vapor phase. Purity and quantity of every magnetically sorted T cell population were checked by analytical flow cytometry. Genomic DNA was isolated from each sorted fraction and quantified by UV absorbance on a Nanodrop 2000c. For CDR1 and CDR2, the germline V gene (reference sequence) lists SGHNT and YYREEE. The CDR3 runs 18 amino acids, cysteine and phenylalanine included. Only CDR3 DNA remains: 54 bases, in frame from the first base. V has 4 bases trimmed and J has 4 bases trimmed; junction bases matching no gene number 13.

The sample was naive CD4+ T cells sorted from blood. The sample's cell subset or site label, decoded: CD45RA+ positively selected. This TCR was sampled from a man younger than 30 in good health. The rearrangement joined TRBV5-4 to TRBJ2-7; a stretch of 14 junction bases matches TRBD2. The DNA reads TGTGCCAGCAGCCCGACTAGCGGGGGGGCCCAACCTCCTTACGAGCAGTACTTC. Translated, it gives CASSPTSGGAQPPYEQYF.